The 10 T cell receptor beta chains reported below all come from one sample, sequenced in a study of T cells expressing NK-cell markers (dated by TCRdb to 2019 to 2021). Libraries were prepared through 5' RACE. The instrument was an Illumina HiSeq 2000. One entry per CDR3 protein sequence results from the TCRdb reprocessing of the reads, with DNA left out. The sample table gives around 280,000 distinct CDR3 sequences. The top ten clones comprise around 0.4% of the sample. Material: blood T cells: a sorted CD56 or NKG2C T cell subset, CD4+ or CD8+ T cells, or bulk PBMC T cells (not recorded which). These receptors all stem from a man between 18 and 29 years old in good health. Donor details come from another sample of the same person, matched by shared clones.

The chain uses TRBV7-9 and TRBJ1-1. Germline CDR1 and CDR2: SEHNR and FQNEAQ (reference sequence). This CDR3 region has 15 residues. The CDR3 sequence is CASSLARRGNTEAFF.

The CDR3 protein is CASSYSGGAPYEQYF. V usage is TRBV6-5 and J usage is TRBJ2-7. Germline CDR1 and CDR2: MNHEY and SVGAGI. The CDR3 is 15 amino acids.

The chain couples TRBV12-3 or TRBV12-4 to TRBJ2-2; TCRdb's D call of TRBD2 is untestable without DNA. The CDR3 has 12 amino acids. CDR3 sequence reads: CASRPEGGELFF.

The chain employs TRBV2 and TRBJ2-1; TCRdb designates TRBD1, a call that cannot be tested without DNA. Germline CDR1 and CDR2: SNHLY and FYNNEI. The CDR3 is 15 residues long. CDR3 loop: CASSERGESYNEQFF.

This chain joins TRBV7-8 and TRBJ2-1; as DNA is missing, the TRBD2 call by TCRdb cannot be tested. The CDR3 loop spans 16 amino acids. Per the germline V gene, CDR1 is SGHVS and CDR2 is FQNEAQ. This CDR3 reads CASRHQSAGGRNEQFF.

This chain links TRBV9 with TRBJ2-3. CDR3 length equals 14 residues. Germline assignment: CDR1 SGDLS and CDR2 YYNGEE. CDR3: CASSAGTSTDTQYF.

This chain uses TRBV13 with TRBJ2-1; TCRdb proposes TRBD2, but this gene call is untestable without DNA. The CDR3 runs 17 residues. Germline-derived CDR1 and CDR2 are PRHDT and FYEKMQ (reference sequence). The CDR3 spells CASSSLLAGGPYNEQFF.

The CDR3 reads CASSDPYNEQFF. The J gene is TRBJ2-1, the V gene TRBV25-1. The CDR3 extends over 12 amino acids. Germline lookup yields CDR1 MGHDK and CDR2 SYGVNS.

The J gene is TRBJ1-2, the V gene TRBV7-8; no DNA is available, so the TRBD1 call from TCRdb remains unchecked. CDR1 and CDR2 (germline): SGHVS, FQNEAQ. The CDR3 totals 14 residues. CDR3 sequence reads: CASSSKTGPYGYTF.

The V and J genes are TRBV12-3 or TRBV12-4 and TRBJ1-5; TCRdb reports TRBD1, a call that lacks DNA to check it against. CDR3 length equals 14 residues. CDR3 loop: CASSLGRDNQPQHF.